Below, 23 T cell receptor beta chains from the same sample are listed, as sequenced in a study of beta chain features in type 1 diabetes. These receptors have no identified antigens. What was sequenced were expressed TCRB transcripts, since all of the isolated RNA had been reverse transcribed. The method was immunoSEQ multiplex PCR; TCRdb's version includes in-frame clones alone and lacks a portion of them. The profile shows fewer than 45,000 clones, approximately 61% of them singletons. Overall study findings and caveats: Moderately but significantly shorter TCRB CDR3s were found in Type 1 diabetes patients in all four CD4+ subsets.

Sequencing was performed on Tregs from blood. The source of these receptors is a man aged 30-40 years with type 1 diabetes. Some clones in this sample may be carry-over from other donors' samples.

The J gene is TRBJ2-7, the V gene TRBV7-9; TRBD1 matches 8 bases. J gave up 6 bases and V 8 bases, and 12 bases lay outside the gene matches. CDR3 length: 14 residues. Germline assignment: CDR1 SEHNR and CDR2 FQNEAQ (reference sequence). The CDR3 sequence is CASDIGTGSLEQYF. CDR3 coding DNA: TGTGCCAGCGATATAGGGACAGGCTCCCTCGAGCAGTACTTC.

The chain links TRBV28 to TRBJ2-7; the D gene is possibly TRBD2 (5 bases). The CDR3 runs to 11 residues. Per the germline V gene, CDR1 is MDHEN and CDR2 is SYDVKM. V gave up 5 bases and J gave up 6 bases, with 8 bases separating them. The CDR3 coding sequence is TGTGCCAGCAGTGAGGGCGGCGAGCAGTACTTC. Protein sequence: CASSEGGEQYF.

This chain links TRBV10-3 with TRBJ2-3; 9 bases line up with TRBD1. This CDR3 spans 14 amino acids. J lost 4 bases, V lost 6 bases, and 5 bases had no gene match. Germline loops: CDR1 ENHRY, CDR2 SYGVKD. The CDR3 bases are TGTGCCATCAGAGGACAGGGGAGGGCAGATACGCAGTATTTT. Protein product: CAIRGQGRADTQYF.

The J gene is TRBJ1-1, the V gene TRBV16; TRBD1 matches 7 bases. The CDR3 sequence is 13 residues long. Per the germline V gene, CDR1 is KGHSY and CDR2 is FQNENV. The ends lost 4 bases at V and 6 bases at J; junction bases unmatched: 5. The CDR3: CASSPTGLAEAFF. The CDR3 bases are TGTGCCAGCAGCCCGACAGGGTTGGCTGAAGCTTTCTTT.

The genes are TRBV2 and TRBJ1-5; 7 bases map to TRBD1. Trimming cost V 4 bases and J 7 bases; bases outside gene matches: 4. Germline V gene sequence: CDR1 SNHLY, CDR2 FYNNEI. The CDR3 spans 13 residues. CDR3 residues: CASSGQGGQPQHF. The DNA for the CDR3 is TGTGCCAGCAGTGGGCAGGGGGGCCAGCCCCAGCATTTT.

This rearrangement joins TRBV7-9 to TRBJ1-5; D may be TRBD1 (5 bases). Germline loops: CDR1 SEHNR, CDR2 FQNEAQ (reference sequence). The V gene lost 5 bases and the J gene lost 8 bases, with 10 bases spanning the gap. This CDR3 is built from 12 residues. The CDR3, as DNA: TGTGCCAGCAGCCCCGTAGGGGAGCCCCAGCATTTT. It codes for CASSPVGEPQHF.

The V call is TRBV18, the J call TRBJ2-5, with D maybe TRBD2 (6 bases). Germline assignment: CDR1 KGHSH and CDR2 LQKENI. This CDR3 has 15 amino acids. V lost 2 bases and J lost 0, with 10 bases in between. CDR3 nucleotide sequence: TGTGCCAGCTCACCAGGTTGGGGGGACCAAGAGACCCAGTACTTC. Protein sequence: CASSPGWGDQETQYF.

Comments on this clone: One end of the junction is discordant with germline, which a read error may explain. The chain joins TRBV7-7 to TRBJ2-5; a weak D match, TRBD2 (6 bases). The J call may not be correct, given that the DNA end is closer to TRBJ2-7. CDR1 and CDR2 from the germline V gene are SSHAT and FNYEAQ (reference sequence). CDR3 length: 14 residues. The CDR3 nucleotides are TGTGCTAGCAGCTTAGGGAATCCGGGGGACGAGCAGTACTTC. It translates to CASSLGNPGDEQYF.

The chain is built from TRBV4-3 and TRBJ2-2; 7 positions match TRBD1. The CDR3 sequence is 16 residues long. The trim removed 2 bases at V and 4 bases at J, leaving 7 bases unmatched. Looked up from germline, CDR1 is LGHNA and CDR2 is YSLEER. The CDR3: CASSQPEGTATGELFF. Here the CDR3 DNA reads TGCGCCAGCAGCCAACCTGAGGGGACAGCCACCGGGGAGCTGTTTTTT.

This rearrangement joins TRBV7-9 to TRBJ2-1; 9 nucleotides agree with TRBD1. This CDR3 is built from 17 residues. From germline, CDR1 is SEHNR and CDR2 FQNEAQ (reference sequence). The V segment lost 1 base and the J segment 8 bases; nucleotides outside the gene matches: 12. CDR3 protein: CASSLDPGQGPHDEQFF. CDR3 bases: TGTGCCAGCAGCTTAGACCCGGGACAGGGACCTCATGATGAGCAGTTCTTC. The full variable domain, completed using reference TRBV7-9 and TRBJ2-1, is DTGVSQNPRHKITKRGQNVTFRCDPISEHNRLYWYRQTLGQGPEFLTYFQNEAQLEKSRLLSDRFSAERPKGSFSTLEIQRTEQGDSAMYLCASSLDPGQGPHDEQFFGPGTRLTVL.

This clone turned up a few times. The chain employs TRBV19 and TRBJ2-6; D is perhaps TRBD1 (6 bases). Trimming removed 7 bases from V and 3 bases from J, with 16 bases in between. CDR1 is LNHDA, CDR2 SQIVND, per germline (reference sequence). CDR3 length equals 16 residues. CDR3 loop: CASTPQQGLGANVLTF. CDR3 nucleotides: TGTGCCAGTACCCCACAGCAGGGGCTTGGGGCCAACGTCCTGACTTTC.

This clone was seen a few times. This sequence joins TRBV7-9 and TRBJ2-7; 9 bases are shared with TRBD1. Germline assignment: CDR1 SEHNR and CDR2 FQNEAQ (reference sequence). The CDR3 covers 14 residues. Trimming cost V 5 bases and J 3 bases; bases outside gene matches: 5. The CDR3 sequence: CASSAGTGFYEQYF. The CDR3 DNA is TGTGCCAGCAGCGCCGGGACAGGGTTCTACGAGCAGTACTTC.

The CDR3 region has the DNA TGCAGCGCGCCTGGACAGGGGGCCGGTGAGACCCAGTACTTC. Translated: CSAPGQGAGETQYF. This chain connects TRBV29-1 to TRBJ2-5; 11 bases match TRBD1. V trimming: 7 bases; J trimming: 5 bases; junction bases outside the gene matches: 9. CDR1 and CDR2 from the germline V gene are SQVTM and ANQGSEA. The CDR3 consists of 14 residues.

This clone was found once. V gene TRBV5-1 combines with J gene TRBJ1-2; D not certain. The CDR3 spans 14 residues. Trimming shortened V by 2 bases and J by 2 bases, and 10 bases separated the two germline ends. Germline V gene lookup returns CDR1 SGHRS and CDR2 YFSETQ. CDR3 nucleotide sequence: TGCGCCAGCAGCTTTGAATCGGGGAACTATGGCTACACCTTC. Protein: CASSFESGNYGYTF.

The CDR3, as DNA: TGTGCCAGCAGCTTTGCGTTTCAAGAGACCCAGTACTTC. This encodes CASSFAFQETQYF. The chain uses TRBV13 and TRBJ2-5; D remains ambiguous. Germline CDR1 reads PRHDT; CDR2 reads FYEKMQ (reference sequence). Trimming pared 3 bases from V and 2 bases from J, leaving 7 bases between. The CDR3 extends over 13 amino acids.

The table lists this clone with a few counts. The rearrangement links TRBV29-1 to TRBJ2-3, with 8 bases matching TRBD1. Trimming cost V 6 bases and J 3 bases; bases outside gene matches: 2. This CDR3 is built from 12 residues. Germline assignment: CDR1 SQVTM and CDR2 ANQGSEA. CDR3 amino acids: CSVRGQTDTQYF. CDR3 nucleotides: TGCAGCGTCAGGGGGCAGACAGATACGCAGTATTTT.

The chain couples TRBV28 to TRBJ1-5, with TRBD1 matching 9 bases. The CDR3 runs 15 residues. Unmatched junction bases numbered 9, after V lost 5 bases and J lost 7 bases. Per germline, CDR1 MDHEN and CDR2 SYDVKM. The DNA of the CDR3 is TGTGCCAGCAGTACCCCGACAGGGGGGGACCAGCCCCAGCATTTT. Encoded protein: CASSTPTGGDQPQHF.

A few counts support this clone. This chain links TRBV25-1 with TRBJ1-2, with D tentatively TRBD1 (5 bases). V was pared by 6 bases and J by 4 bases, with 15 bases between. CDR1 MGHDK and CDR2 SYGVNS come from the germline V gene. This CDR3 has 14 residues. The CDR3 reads CASSELGVVYGYTF. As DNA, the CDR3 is TGTGCCAGCAGCGAACTAGGGGTTGTCTATGGCTACACCTTC.

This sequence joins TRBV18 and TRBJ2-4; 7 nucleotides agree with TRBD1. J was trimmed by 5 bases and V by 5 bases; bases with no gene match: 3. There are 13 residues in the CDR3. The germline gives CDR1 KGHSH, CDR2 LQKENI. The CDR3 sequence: CASSETGENIQYF. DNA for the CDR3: TGTGCCAGCTCAGAAACAGGGGAAAACATTCAGTACTTC.

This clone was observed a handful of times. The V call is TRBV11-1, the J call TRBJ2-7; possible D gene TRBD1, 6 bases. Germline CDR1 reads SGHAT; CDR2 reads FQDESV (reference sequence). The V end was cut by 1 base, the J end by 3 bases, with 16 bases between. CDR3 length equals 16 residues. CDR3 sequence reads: CASSLGFGQPYYEQYF. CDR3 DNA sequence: TGTGCCAGCAGCTTAGGATTCGGACAGCCTTACTACGAGCAGTACTTC.

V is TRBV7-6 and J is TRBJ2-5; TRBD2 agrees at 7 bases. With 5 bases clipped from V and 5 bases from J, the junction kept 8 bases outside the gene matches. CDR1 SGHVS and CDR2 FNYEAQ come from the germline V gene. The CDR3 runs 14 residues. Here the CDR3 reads CASSQRWGGETQYF. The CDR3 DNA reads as TGTGCCAGCAGCCAGAGGTGGGGGGGGGAGACCCAGTACTTC.

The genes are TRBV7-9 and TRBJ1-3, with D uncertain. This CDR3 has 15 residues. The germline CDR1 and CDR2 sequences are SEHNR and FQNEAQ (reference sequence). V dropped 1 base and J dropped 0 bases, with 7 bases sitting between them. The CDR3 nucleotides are TGTGCCAGCAGCTTAGACACCAACTCTGGAAACACCATATATTTT. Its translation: CASSLDTNSGNTIYF.

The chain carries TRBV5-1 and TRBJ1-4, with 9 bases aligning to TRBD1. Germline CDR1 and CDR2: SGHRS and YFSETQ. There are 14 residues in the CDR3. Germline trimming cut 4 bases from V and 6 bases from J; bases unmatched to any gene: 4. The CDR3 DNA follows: TGCGCCAGCAGCCGGGGACAGGGAGATGAAAAACTGTTTTTT. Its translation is CASSRGQGDEKLFF. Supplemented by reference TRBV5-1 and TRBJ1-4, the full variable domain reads KAGVTQTPRYLIKTRGQQVTLSCSPISGHRSVSWYQQTPGQGLQFLFEYFSETQRNKGNFPGRFSGRQFSNSRSEMNVSTLELGDSALYLCASSRGQGDEKLFFGSGTQLSVL.